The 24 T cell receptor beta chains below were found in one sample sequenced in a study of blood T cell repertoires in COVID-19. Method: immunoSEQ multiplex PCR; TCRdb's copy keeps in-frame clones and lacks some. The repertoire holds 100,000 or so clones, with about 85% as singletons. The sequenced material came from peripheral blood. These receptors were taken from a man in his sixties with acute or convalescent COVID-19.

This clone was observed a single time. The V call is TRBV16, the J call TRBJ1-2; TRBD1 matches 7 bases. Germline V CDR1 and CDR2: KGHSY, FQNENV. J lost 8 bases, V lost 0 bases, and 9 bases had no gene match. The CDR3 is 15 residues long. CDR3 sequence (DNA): TGTGCCAGCAGCCAATCAGTATACAGGGGAAGGGGCTACACCTTC. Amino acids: CASSQSVYRGRGYTF.

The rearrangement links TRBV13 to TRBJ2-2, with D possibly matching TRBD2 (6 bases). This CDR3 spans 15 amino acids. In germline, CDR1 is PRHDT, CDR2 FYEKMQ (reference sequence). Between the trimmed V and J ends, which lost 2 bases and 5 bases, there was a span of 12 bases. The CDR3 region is CASSLRRDGTGELFF. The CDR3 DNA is TGTGCCAGCAGCTTAAGGCGGGACGGGACCGGGGAGCTGTTTTTT.

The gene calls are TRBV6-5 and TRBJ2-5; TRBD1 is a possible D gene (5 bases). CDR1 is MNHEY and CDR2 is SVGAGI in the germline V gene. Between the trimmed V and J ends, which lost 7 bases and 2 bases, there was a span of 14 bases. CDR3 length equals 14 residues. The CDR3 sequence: CASNPRKGQETQYF. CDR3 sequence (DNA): TGTGCCAGCAACCCTCGAAAGGGGCAAGAGACCCAGTACTTC.

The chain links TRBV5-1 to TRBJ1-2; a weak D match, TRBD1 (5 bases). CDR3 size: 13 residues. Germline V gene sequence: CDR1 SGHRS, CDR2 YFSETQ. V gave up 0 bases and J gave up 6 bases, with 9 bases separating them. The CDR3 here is CASSLVIGDGYTF. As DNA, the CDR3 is TGCGCCAGCAGCTTGGTGATAGGGGATGGCTACACCTTC.

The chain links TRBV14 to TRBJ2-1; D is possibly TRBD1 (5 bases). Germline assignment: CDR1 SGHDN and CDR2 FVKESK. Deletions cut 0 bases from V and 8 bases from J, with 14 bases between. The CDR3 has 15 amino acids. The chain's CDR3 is CASSQDRVFDDEQFF. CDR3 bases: TGTGCCAGCAGCCAAGACAGGGTGTTTGACGATGAGCAGTTCTTC. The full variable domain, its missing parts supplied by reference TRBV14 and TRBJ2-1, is EAGVTQFPSHSVIEKGQTVTLRCDPISGHDNLYWYRRVMGKEIKFLLHFVKESKQDESGMPNNRFLAERTGGTYSTLKVQPAELEDSGVYFCASSQDRVFDDEQFFGPGTRLTVL.

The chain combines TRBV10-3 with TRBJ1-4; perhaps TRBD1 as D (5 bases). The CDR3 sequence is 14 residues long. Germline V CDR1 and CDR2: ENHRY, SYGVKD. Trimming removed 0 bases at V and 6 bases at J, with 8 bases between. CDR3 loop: CAISESGAHEKLFF. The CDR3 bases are TGTGCCATCAGTGAGTCAGGGGCGCATGAAAAACTGTTTTTT.

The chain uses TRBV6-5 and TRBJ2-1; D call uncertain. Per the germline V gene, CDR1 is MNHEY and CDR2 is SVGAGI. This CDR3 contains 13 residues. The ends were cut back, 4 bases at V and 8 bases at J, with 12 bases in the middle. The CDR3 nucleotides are TGTGCCAGCAGTTTGGCTAGATTGCATGAGCAGTTCTTC. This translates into CASSLARLHEQFF.

CDR3 nucleotide sequence: TGTGCCAGCAGCCATCAGGGGGACCGGTCTGGCTACACCTTC. Amino acids: CASSHQGDRSGYTF. The chain recombines TRBV3-1 (or the pseudogene TRBV3-2) with TRBJ1-2; 7 nucleotides align to TRBD1. The CDR3 is made up of 14 amino acids. The V gene end was trimmed by 3 bases and the J gene end by 7 bases; junction bases not matched to a gene: 8. Germline V CDR1 and CDR2: LGHDT, YNNKEL (reference sequence).

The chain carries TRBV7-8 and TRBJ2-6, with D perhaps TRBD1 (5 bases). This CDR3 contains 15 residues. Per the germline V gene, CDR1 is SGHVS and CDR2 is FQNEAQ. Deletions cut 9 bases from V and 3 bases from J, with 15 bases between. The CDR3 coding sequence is TGTGCCAGTTTAGGGGAAAGTGTTGGGGCCAACGTCCTGACTTTC. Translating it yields CASLGESVGANVLTF.

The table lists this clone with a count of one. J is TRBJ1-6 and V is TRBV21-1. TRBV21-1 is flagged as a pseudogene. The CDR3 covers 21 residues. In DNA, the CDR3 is TGTGCCAGCAGCAAAGTTGAGGCGCTTCTAAACCCTTACCCTTATAATTCACCCCTCCACTTT. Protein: CASSKVEALLNPYPYNSPLHF.

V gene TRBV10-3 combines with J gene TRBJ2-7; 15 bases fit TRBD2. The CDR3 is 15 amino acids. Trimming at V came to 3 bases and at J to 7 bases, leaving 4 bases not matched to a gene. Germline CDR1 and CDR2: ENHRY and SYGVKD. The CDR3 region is CAISDGTSGGWEQYF. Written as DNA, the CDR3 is TGTGCCATCAGTGATGGGACTAGCGGGGGGTGGGAGCAGTACTTC.

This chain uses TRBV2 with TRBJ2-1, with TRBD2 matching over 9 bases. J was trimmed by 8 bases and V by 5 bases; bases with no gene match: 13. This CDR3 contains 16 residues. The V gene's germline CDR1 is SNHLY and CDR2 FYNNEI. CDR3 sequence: CASSSPSGTSLDEQFF. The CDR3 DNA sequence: TGTGCCAGCAGTAGCCCGTCCGGGACTAGCTTGGATGAGCAGTTCTTC.

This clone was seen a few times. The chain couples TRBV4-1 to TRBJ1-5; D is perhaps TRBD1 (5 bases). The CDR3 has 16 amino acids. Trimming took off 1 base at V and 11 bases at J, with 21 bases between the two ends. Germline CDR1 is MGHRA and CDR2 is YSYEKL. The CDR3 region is CASSQGWARGPTAQHF. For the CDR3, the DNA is TGCGCCAGCAGCCAAGGGTGGGCTAGGGGCCCGACAGCCCAGCATTTT.

For the CDR3, the DNA is TGTGCCAGCAGTTACGGTGCAGATACGCAGTATTTT. Residues: CASSYGADTQYF. The V gene is TRBV7-3, the J gene TRBJ2-3, with D hard to call. Germline V gene data show CDR1 as SGHTA and CDR2 as FQGTGA. The length of the CDR3 is 12 residues. V lost 6 bases and J lost 4, with 8 bases in between.

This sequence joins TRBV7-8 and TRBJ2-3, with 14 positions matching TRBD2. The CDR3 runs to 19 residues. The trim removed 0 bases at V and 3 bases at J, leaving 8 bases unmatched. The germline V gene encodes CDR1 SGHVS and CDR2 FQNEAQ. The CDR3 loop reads CASSLARLAGGISTDTQYF. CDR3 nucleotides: TGTGCCAGCAGCTTAGCTCGACTAGCGGGAGGGATCTCGACAGATACGCAGTATTTT. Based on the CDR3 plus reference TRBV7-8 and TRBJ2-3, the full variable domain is GAGVSQSPRYKVAKRGQDVALRCDPISGHVSLFWYQQALGQGPEFLTYFQNEAQLDKSGLPSDRFFAERPEGSVSTLKIQRTQQEDSAVYLCASSLARLAGGISTDTQYFGPGTRLTVL.

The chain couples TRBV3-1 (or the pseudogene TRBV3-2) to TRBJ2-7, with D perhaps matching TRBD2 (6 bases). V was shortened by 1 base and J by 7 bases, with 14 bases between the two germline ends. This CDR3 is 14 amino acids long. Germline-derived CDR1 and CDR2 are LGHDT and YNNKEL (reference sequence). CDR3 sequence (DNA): TGTGCCAGCAGCCAAGTAGGAGGGGAAGGGGAGCAGTACTTC. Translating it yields CASSQVGGEGEQYF.

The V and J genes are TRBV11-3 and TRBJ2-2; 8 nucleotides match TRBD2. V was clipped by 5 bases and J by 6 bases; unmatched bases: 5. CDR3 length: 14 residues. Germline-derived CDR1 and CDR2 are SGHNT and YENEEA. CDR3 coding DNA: TGTGCCAGCAGCGGCGGGGGGCCCTCCGGGGAGCTGTTTTTT. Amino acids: CASSGGGPSGELFF.

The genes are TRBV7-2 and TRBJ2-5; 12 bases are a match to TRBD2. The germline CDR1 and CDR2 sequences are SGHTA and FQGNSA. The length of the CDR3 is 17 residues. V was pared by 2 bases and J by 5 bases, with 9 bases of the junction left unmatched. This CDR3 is CASSLQSSGGAGETQYF. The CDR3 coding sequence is TGTGCCAGCAGCTTACAGTCTAGCGGGGGGGCCGGGGAGACCCAGTACTTC.

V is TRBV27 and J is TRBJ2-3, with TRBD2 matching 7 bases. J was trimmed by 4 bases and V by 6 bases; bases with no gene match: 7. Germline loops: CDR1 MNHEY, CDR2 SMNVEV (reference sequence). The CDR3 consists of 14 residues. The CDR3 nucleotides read TGTGCCAGCAGACGTAGCGGGTTCGCAGATACGCAGTATTTT. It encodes CASRRSGFADTQYF.

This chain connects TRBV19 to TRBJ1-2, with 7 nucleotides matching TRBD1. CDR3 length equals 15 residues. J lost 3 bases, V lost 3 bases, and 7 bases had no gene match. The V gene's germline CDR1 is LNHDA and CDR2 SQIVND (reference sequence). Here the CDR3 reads CASSMGVGQDYGYTF. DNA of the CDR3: TGTGCCAGTAGTATGGGAGTCGGACAGGACTATGGCTACACCTTC.

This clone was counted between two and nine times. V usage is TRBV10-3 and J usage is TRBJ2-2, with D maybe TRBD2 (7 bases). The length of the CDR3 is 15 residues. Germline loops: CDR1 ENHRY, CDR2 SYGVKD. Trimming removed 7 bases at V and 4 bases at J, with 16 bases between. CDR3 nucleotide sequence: TGTGCCATCACCCTGGGGGGGCTGGGCACCGGGGAGCTGTTTTTT. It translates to CAITLGGLGTGELFF.

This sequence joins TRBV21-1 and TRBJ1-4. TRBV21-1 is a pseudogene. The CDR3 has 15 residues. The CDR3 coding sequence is TGTGCCAGCAGCAAAGAAGGAGCAACTAATGAAAAACTGTTTTTT. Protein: CASSKEGATNEKLFF.

In nucleotides, the CDR3 is TGTGCCAGCAGCCTCGAGGGCTACGAGCAGTACTTC. Translated: CASSLEGYEQYF. The chain has TRBV2 and TRBJ2-7; weak D call: TRBD2 (5 bases). CDR3 length: 12 amino acids. Germline lookup yields CDR1 SNHLY and CDR2 FYNNEI. Between the trimmed V and J ends, which lost 6 bases and 3 bases, there was a span of 9 bases.

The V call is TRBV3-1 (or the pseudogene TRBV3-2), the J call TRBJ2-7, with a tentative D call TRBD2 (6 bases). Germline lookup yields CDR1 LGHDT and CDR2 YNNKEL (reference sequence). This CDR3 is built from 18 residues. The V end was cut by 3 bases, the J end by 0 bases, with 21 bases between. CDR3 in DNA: TGTGCCAGCAGCCATTCCTTCACTGGTGGGGGGAGCTCCTACGAGCAGTACTTC. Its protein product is CASSHSFTGGGSSYEQYF.